These 11 T cell receptor beta chains were sequenced from one sample in a study of blood T cell repertoires in COVID-19 (dated by TCRdb to about 2020). Receptors were amplified or captured by the immunoSEQ multiplex PCR assay. TCRdb re-hosts the immuneACCESS table, in-frame sequences only. Its copies lack some clones; in the studies checked, an unresolved V gene accounts for under half of them, and the cause for the rest is not known. In this sample the table shows roughly 200,000 clones, roughly 80% of which occur a single time. The ten largest account for about 14% of the sample. Sequencing was performed on peripheral blood. These receptors were collected from a man in his fifties who had recovered from COVID-19.

This clone showed up many times. This chain joins TRBV6-4 and TRBJ1-2; 7 bases are shared with TRBD1. Per the germline V gene, CDR1 is MRHNA and CDR2 is SNTAGT. This CDR3 region has 14 residues. Losses at the gene ends were 6 bases for V and 8 bases for J; bases not matched to a gene: 12. The DNA of the CDR3 is TGTGCCAGCAGCCGGGACAGTTTTTCTTGGGGCTACACCTTC. Its translation: CASSRDSFSWGYTF.

A note on this clone: Mismatch with germline at one junction end may stem from a read error. The gene calls are TRBV2 and TRBJ1-4; D is unresolved. The germline gives CDR1 SNHLY, CDR2 FYNNEI. CDR3 size: 11 residues. As DNA, the CDR3 is TGTGCCAGCAGTGTTCGGGAAAACCTGTTTTTT. Amino acid sequence: CASSVRENLFF.

The chain links TRBV20-1 to TRBJ2-1; TRBD2 agrees at 8 bases. V was pared by 3 bases and J by 4 bases, with 8 bases of the junction left unmatched. The CDR3 is 15 residues long. CDR1 and CDR2 (germline): DFQATT, SNEGSKA (reference sequence). The CDR3 reads CSASIAGRSYNEQFF. The CDR3 DNA follows: TGCAGTGCTAGTATAGCGGGAAGGTCATACAATGAGCAGTTCTTC.

The chain links TRBV18 to TRBJ1-1; 7 bases align to TRBD1. The germline V gene encodes CDR1 KGHSH and CDR2 LQKENI. V gave up 3 bases and J gave up 0 bases; unmatched junction bases: 7. CDR3 size: 16 residues. CDR3 DNA: TGTGCCAGCTCACCCTGGGACAGCTTGATGAACACTGAAGCTTTCTTT. This sequence encodes CASSPWDSLMNTEAFF.

The chain is built from TRBV29-1 and TRBJ2-1; 7 nucleotides agree with TRBD1. The CDR3 runs to 12 residues. Germline assignment: CDR1 SQVTM and CDR2 ANQGSEA. The ends lost 7 bases at V and 7 bases at J; junction bases unmatched: 7. As DNA, the CDR3 is TGCAGCGCCCGGGACAGCAGAAATGAGCAGTTCTTC. Its translation: CSARDSRNEQFF.

The V and J genes are TRBV5-8 and TRBJ2-1, with 7 bases lining up with TRBD1. V was pared by 8 bases and J by 0 bases, with 5 bases of the junction left unmatched. The V gene's germline CDR1 is SGHTS and CDR2 YDEGEE. This CDR3 comprises 14 residues. The CDR3 spells CASNDRVSYNEQFF. As DNA, the CDR3 is TGTGCCAGTAACGACAGGGTCTCCTACAATGAGCAGTTCTTC.

The chain uses TRBV6-5 and TRBJ2-3; no clear D gene. V was cut by 8 bases and J by 6 bases, with 9 bases left in between. CDR3 length: 11 residues. Germline V gene data show CDR1 as MNHEY and CDR2 as SVGAGI. The CDR3 reads CASGLSDTQYF. The CDR3 region has the DNA TGTGCCAGCGGCCTCTCGGATACGCAGTATTTT.

This clone was observed a few times. The chain has TRBV19 and TRBJ1-5; D unclear. Germline CDR1 LNHDA, CDR2 SQIVND (reference sequence). CDR3 length equals 12 residues. Deletions cut 7 bases from V and 9 bases from J, with 13 bases between. The CDR3 spells CASNPAAGPQHF. The CDR3 region has the DNA TGTGCCAGTAATCCGGCTGCGGGGCCCCAGCATTTT.

The chain joins TRBV19 to TRBJ2-6, with TRBD2 as a possible D gene (5 bases). The CDR3 covers 16 residues. The V end lost 3 bases, the J end lost 0 bases, and 9 bases lay between the germline ends. Per germline, CDR1 LNHDA and CDR2 SQIVND (reference sequence). CDR3 bases: TGTGCCAGTAGTATCGGGGTAGGCTCTGGGGCCAACGTCCTGACTTTC. Translation gives CASSIGVGSGANVLTF.

This clone has only a few counts. The chain is built from TRBV11-3 and TRBJ2-1; 10 bases are a match to TRBD2. The ends lost 1 base at V and 8 bases at J; junction bases unmatched: 8. Germline CDR1 and CDR2: SGHNT and YENEEA. The CDR3 length is 16 residues. The DNA for the CDR3 is TGTGCCAGCAGCTTAGGTCTGCTAGCGGGAGCGGATGAGCAGTTCTTC. Translated: CASSLGLLAGADEQFF.

The chain links TRBV5-1 to TRBJ2-7; 7 bases fit TRBD1. Germline V gives CDR1 SGHRS, CDR2 YFSETQ. V lost 0 bases to trimming and J lost 4 bases; unmatched junction nucleotides: 7. This CDR3 is 15 amino acids long. In nucleotides, the CDR3 is TGCGCCAGCAGCTTGGGACAGGGTGGGGGTTACGAGCAGTACTTC. Protein: CASSLGQGGGYEQYF.